Listed below are T cell receptor beta chains from one sample, sequenced in a study of CD8 T cells in ankylosing spondylitis. TCRdb called the 5' RACE reads again in MiXCR, with one record for every CDR3 protein. The table records some 130,000 distinct CDR3 sequences, over 15% of them present only once. The source material was blood, either unsorted or a sorted T cell fraction (not recorded which). The receptors were gathered from a male donor with ankylosing spondylitis. Both conserved end residues are part of each CDR3. Fields, in order: D gene, V gene, J gene, clone size, CDR3 protein, CDR3 DNA. The D gene is left open where the match is weak. A row's size may be missing; if present it is once, few, many or a size class.

D: .; V: TRBV7-9; J: TRBJ2-2; size: .; CDR3: CASSLLSSGELFF; DNA: TGTGCCAGCAGCTTATTAAGTTCCGGGGAGCTGTTTTTT
D: TRBD1; V: TRBV27; J: TRBJ2-5; size: few; CDR3: CASSSGGQETQYF; DNA: TGTGCCAGCAGTTCAGGGGGACAAGAGACCCAGTACTTC
D: .; V: TRBV21-1; J: TRBJ2-7; size: few; CDR3: CASSERSPSTYEQYF; DNA: TGTGCCAGCAGCGAAAGGTCACCCTCGACCTACGAGCAGTACTTC
D: .; V: TRBV11-2; J: TRBJ1-6; size: few; CDR3: CASSLDGRSYNSPLHF; DNA: TGTGCCAGCAGCTTAGATGGCCGCTCCTATAATTCACCCCTCCACTTT
D: .; V: TRBV6-1; J: TRBJ1-4; size: .; CDR3: CASGEGQGLGQLFF; DNA: TGTGCCAGCGGAGAGGGCCAGGGATTAGGGCAACTGTTTTTT
D: TRBD1; V: TRBV27; J: TRBJ2-7; size: .; CDR3: CASRTPPGQGYEQYF; DNA: TGTGCCAGCAGGACCCCCCCGGGACAGGGCTACGAGCAGTACTTC
D: .; V: TRBV10-3; J: TRBJ2-7; size: .; CDR3: CAISGSGQPPVGYEQYF; DNA: TGTGCCATCAGTGGCTCCGGCCAACCTCCGGTGGGCTACGAGCAGTACTTC
D: .; V: TRBV27; J: TRBJ2-7; size: many; CDR3: CASSLKGNYEQYF; DNA: TGTGCCAGCAGTTTAAAGGGTAACTACGAGCAGTACTTC
D: TRBD2; V: TRBV7-6; J: TRBJ2-1; size: .; CDR3: CASSVPAGGEQFF; DNA: TGTGCCAGCAGCGTCCCGGCGGGGGGTGAGCAGTTCTTC
D: TRBD2; V: TRBV28; J: TRBJ2-3; size: .; CDR3: CASSSPAGAGTDTQYF; DNA: TGTGCCAGCAGTTCGCCGGCGGGAGCCGGCACAGATACGCAGTATTTT
D: TRBD1; V: TRBV7-9; J: TRBJ2-1; size: few; CDR3: CASSPPQGASEQFF; DNA: TGTGCCAGCAGCCCACCCCAGGGGGCCAGCGAGCAGTTCTTC
D: .; V: TRBV6-4; J: TRBJ2-3; size: .; CDR3: CASSEDVGGSTDTQYF; DNA: TGTGCCAGCAGTGAAGACGTGGGGGGAAGCACAGATACGCAGTATTTT
D: .; V: TRBV12-3/TRBV12-4; J: TRBJ1-1; size: many; CDR3: CASSLALGVTEAFF; DNA: TGTGCCAGCAGTTTAGCGCTGGGGGTTACTGAAGCTTTCTTT
D: .; V: TRBV14; J: TRBJ1-1; size: .; CDR3: CASSPGQTTEAFF; DNA: TGTGCCAGCAGCCCCGGGCAGACCACTGAAGCTTTCTTT
D: .; V: TRBV20-1; J: TRBJ1-4; size: .; CDR3: CSALFSRYSEKLFF; DNA: TGCAGTGCTCTCTTCTCCCGGTACAGCGAAAAACTGTTTTTT
D: .; V: TRBV6-6; J: TRBJ1-5; size: .; CDR3: CAISGGSNQPQHF; DNA: TGTGCCATCTCTGGTGGGAGCAATCAGCCCCAGCATTTT
D: .; V: TRBV3-1; J: TRBJ2-1; size: .; CDR3: CASSPGPPLRSNEQFF; DNA: TGTGCCAGCAGCCCCGGACCACCCCTGCGGAGCAATGAGCAGTTCTTC
D: .; V: TRBV3-1; J: TRBJ2-7; size: few; CDR3: CASSPAIAGEYEQYF; DNA: TGTGCCAGCAGCCCAGCCATCGCAGGAGAATACGAGCAGTACTTC
D: .; V: TRBV27; J: TRBJ1-5; size: .; CDR3: CASSFGRGPQHF; DNA: TGTGCCAGCAGTTTCGGCAGAGGGCCCCAGCATTTT
D: .; V: TRBV24-1; J: TRBJ2-2; size: .; CDR3: CATSDGTGELFF; DNA: TGTGCCACCAGTGATGGAACTGGGGAGCTGTTTTTT
D: .; V: TRBV27; J: TRBJ2-1; size: few; CDR3: CASSPGESYNEQFF; DNA: TGTGCCAGCAGTCCTGGGGAATCCTACAATGAGCAGTTCTTC
D: .; V: TRBV7-3; J: TRBJ2-7; size: .; CDR3: CASSQGPGEQYF; DNA: TGTGCCAGCAGCCAAGGGCCGGGCGAGCAGTACTTC
D: .; V: TRBV27; J: TRBJ2-2; size: .; CDR3: CASSLSFSTGELFF; DNA: TGTGCCAGCAGTTTATCGTTTTCCACCGGGGAGCTGTTTTTT
D: .; V: TRBV27; J: TRBJ2-7; size: .; CDR3: CASSFGSRATWEQYF; DNA: TGTGCCAGCAGTTTTGGTTCAAGGGCTACATGGGAGCAGTACTTC
D: .; V: TRBV6-6; J: TRBJ1-5; size: .; CDR3: CATNWDSNQPQHF; DNA: TGTGCCACCAATTGGGATAGCAATCAGCCCCAGCATTTT
D: TRBD1; V: TRBV7-9; J: TRBJ1-1; size: .; CDR3: CASSPGGQGDNTEAFF; DNA: TGTGCCAGCAGCCCCGGGGGACAGGGGGATAACACTGAAGCTTTCTTT
D: .; V: TRBV12-3/TRBV12-4; J: TRBJ2-5; size: many; CDR3: CASSLRGFETQYF; DNA: TGTGCCAGCAGTTTAAGGGGCTTTGAGACCCAGTACTTC
D: .; V: TRBV7-2; J: TRBJ1-4; size: .; CDR3: CASSTLGGEKLFF; DNA: TGTGCCAGCAGCACCCTAGGGGGGGAAAAACTGTTTTTT
D: TRBD2; V: TRBV9; J: TRBJ2-1; size: .; CDR3: CASSVGLAGVPRSNEQFF; DNA: TGTGCCAGCAGCGTAGGACTAGCGGGAGTCCCCCGAAGCAATGAGCAGTTCTTC
D: .; V: TRBV6-1; J: TRBJ2-3; size: .; CDR3: CASSELQGTDTQYF; DNA: TGTGCCAGCAGTGAGTTACAGGGAACAGATACGCAGTATTTT
D: .; V: TRBV6-2/TRBV6-3; J: TRBJ2-1; size: .; CDR3: CASSYWAGYNEQFF; DNA: TGTGCCAGCAGCTACTGGGCGGGGTACAATGAGCAGTTCTTC
D: .; V: TRBV7-9; J: TRBJ1-2; size: few; CDR3: CASSPLKGYTF; DNA: TGTGCCAGCAGCCCTCTGAAGGGCTACACCTTC
D: .; V: TRBV29-1; J: TRBJ1-2; size: .; CDR3: CSVKTGDDYGYTF; DNA: TGCAGCGTCAAAACAGGAGACGACTATGGCTACACCTTC
D: .; V: TRBV7-3; J: TRBJ1-1; size: .; CDR3: CASSLLPGDNTEAFF; DNA: TGTGCCAGCAGCTTATTACCAGGGGACAACACTGAAGCTTTCTTT
D: .; V: TRBV6-1; J: TRBJ1-5; size: .; CDR3: CASSEHEYSNQPQHF; DNA: TGTGCCAGCAGTGAACACGAGTATAGCAATCAGCCCCAGCATTTT
D: .; V: TRBV11-2; J: TRBJ2-3; size: few; CDR3: CASSLEPRRGTAITDTQYF; DNA: TGTGCCAGCAGCTTAGAGCCCCGCAGGGGAACAGCAATCACAGATACGCAGTATTTT
D: .; V: TRBV4-1; J: TRBJ1-1; size: .; CDR3: CASSQDLAFMNTEAFF; DNA: TGCGCCAGCAGCCAAGATCTAGCATTCATGAACACTGAAGCTTTCTTT
D: .; V: TRBV28; J: TRBJ2-7; size: few; CDR3: CASSSTDLGLTYEQYF; DNA: TGTGCCAGCAGTTCCACAGATTTAGGGTTAACCTACGAGCAGTACTTC
D: .; V: TRBV20-1; J: TRBJ2-2; size: few; CDR3: CSARGNTGELFF; DNA: TGCAGTGCTAGGGGGAACACCGGGGAGCTGTTTTTT
D: .; V: TRBV25-1; J: TRBJ1-3; size: .; CDR3: CASSHRVTGNTIYF; DNA: TGTGCCAGCAGTCACAGGGTAACGGGAAACACCATATATTTT
D: .; V: TRBV6-5; J: TRBJ2-2; size: .; CDR3: CASSYHEAGELFF; DNA: TGTGCCAGCAGTTACCACGAAGCCGGGGAGCTGTTTTTT
D: .; V: TRBV10-3; J: TRBJ2-1; size: .; CDR3: CAIRHHSDLHEQFF; DNA: TGTGCCATCAGACACCACTCGGATCTCCATGAGCAGTTCTTC
D: TRBD1; V: TRBV28; J: TRBJ2-7; size: .; CDR3: CASSGVTGTEYEQYF; DNA: TGTGCCAGCAGTGGGGTCACCGGGACAGAGTACGAGCAGTACTTC
D: TRBD2; V: TRBV5-1; J: TRBJ2-1; size: .; CDR3: CASSVGTSGRFEQFF; DNA: TGCGCCAGCAGCGTAGGGACTAGCGGGAGATTTGAGCAGTTCTTC
D: .; V: TRBV7-2; J: TRBJ2-5; size: few; CDR3: CASSLLLLGGRETQYF; DNA: TGTGCCAGCAGCTTACTCCTCTTGGGAGGTCGAGAGACCCAGTACTTC
D: .; V: TRBV27; J: TRBJ1-1; size: .; CDR3: CASSLYSNTEAFF; DNA: TGTGCCAGCAGTTTGTACAGTAACACTGAAGCTTTCTTT
D: .; V: TRBV12-3/TRBV12-4; J: TRBJ1-1; size: .; CDR3: CASGFMEVNTEAFF; DNA: TGTGCCAGCGGGTTCATGGAGGTGAACACTGAAGCTTTCTTT
D: .; V: TRBV29-1; J: TRBJ1-2; size: few; CDR3: CSTEGGPYGYTF; DNA: TGCAGCACCGAGGGGGGCCCCTATGGCTACACCTTC
D: TRBD2; V: TRBV27; J: TRBJ2-5; size: few; CDR3: CASSLAGVLETQYF; DNA: TGTGCCAGCAGTCTAGCGGGAGTGCTGGAGACCCAGTACTTC
D: TRBD2; V: TRBV28; J: TRBJ2-5; size: .; CDR3: CASSPGTSGRARETQYF; DNA: TGTGCCAGCAGCCCTGGGACTAGCGGGAGGGCGAGAGAGACCCAGTACTTC
D: TRBD2; V: TRBV7-9; J: TRBJ2-7; size: .; CDR3: CASTPGGDEQYF; DNA: TGTGCCAGTACCCCGGGGGGGGACGAGCAGTACTTC
D: TRBD1; V: TRBV28; J: TRBJ1-1; size: .; CDR3: CASSSPATGGKDTEAFF; DNA: TGTGCCAGCAGTTCCCCCGCGACAGGGGGGAAGGACACTGAAGCTTTCTTT
D: TRBD2; V: TRBV7-9; J: TRBJ2-1; size: .; CDR3: CASSWREGPYNEQFF; DNA: TGTGCCAGCAGCTGGCGGGAGGGCCCTTACAATGAGCAGTTCTTC
D: .; V: TRBV4-3; J: TRBJ2-7; size: few; CDR3: CASSQDGSGNNYEQYF; DNA: TGCGCCAGCAGCCAAGATGGGTCAGGGAATAACTACGAGCAGTACTTC
D: .; V: TRBV4-1; J: TRBJ2-7; size: few; CDR3: CASSQVRGTLFDEQYF; DNA: TGCGCCAGCAGCCAAGTCAGAGGGACTCTCTTCGACGAGCAGTACTTC